The subject of this entry is one TCR beta chain. Antigen specificity is unknown. From germline, CDR1 is SGHNT and CDR2 YYREEE (reference sequence). The CDR3 runs 13 residues. V shed 2 bases, J shed 6 bases, and the junction held 5 bases outside the gene matches. This entry is derived from a study of T cell therapy after organ transplantation. Study at large: Patients received a median of 1.92 x 10^8 CMV-specific T cells over 2 to 6 infusions.

Data came from immunoSEQ multiplex PCR; TCRdb stores just in-frame clones and leaves some out. The repertoire holds approximately 52,000 clones, 94% seen once, with roughly 3% in the top ten. General study points: Lower pretherapy CD8 clonality went with larger post-therapy fold change.

These patients had received solid-organ transplants and had drug-resistant or recurrent cytomegalovirus. The chain links TRBV5-4 to TRBJ2-7; 7 bases agree with TRBD2. This TCR derives from a human patient who had received a solid organ transplant and had CMV disease. This sample comprised CD8+ T cells from blood, obtained before autologous CMV-specific T cell therapy. The chain's CDR3 is CASSLRGVAEQYF. The CDR3 nucleotides are TGTGCCAGCAGCTTACGGGGGGTGGCCGAGCAGTACTTC.